A single sample is the source of the 18 T cell receptor beta chains below, sequenced in a study of metastatic and nonmetastatic thyroid tumors. Using MiXCR, TCRdb re-called clones from the PCR reads. The data show about 30,000 clones, roughly 25% seen once. Every patient underwent thyroid surgery untreated. Sequenced sample: blood. The receptors were gathered from a female donor with papillary thyroid cancer or a benign thyroid nodule (not recorded which). Some clones in this sample may be carry-over from other donors' samples.

J is TRBJ2-7 and V is TRBV4-1, with a weak D call TRBD1 (6 bases). The germline CDR1 and CDR2 sequences are MGHRA and YSYEKL. This CDR3 has 16 residues. Trimming took 0 bases from V and 1 from J, leaving 13 bases between them. Here the CDR3 reads CASSQDGRGESYEQYF. As DNA, the CDR3 is TGCGCCAGCAGCCAAGATGGCAGGGGTGAGTCCTACGAGCAGTACTTC.

A remark on this clone: Sequence at one end of the junction differs from germline and may be a read error. The chain recombines TRBV6-1 with TRBJ1-5, with D maybe TRBD1 (5 bases). The V gene's germline CDR1 is MNHNS and CDR2 SASEGT. This CDR3 spans 13 amino acids. CDR3 in DNA: TGTGTCAGCAGTGTGGGGGTAGAGCAGCCCCAGCATTTT. Its translation is CVSSVGVEQPQHF.

This chain joins TRBV6-5 and TRBJ2-7; D could derive from TRBD1 or TRBD2 (5 bases each). In germline, CDR1 is MNHEY, CDR2 SVGAGI. The CDR3 sequence is 11 residues long. Trimming shortened V by 5 bases and J by 5 bases, and 7 bases separated the two germline ends. CDR3 sequence reads: CASSRGDEQYF. DNA for the CDR3: TGTGCCAGCAGTCGAGGGGACGAGCAGTACTTC.

For this clone: The junction does not match germline at one end; this may be a read error. The sample holds other DNA sequences that translate to the same CDR3. The V and J genes are TRBV30 and TRBJ1-5, with D unclear. The CDR3 is 16 residues long. In germline, CDR1 is GTSNPN, CDR2 SVGIG (reference sequence). The CDR3 here is CAWSVRSGQRNQPQHF. The CDR3 nucleotides read TGTGCATGGAGTGTGCGCAGTGGGCAAAGAAATCAGCCCCAGCATTTT.

The chain uses TRBV18 and TRBJ1-1; D may be TRBD1 (6 bases). Germline assignment: CDR1 KGHSH and CDR2 LQKENI. Trimming took 6 bases from V and 5 from J, leaving 16 bases between them. This CDR3 has 14 amino acids. The CDR3 DNA sequence: TGTGCCAGCTCCCCCGGCGGACAGCGTACTGAAGCTTTCTTT. As protein: CASSPGGQRTEAFF.

By sample share, this clone is medium-sized. The rearrangement uses TRBV12-3 or TRBV12-4 and TRBJ2-7; D remains ambiguous. Trimming took off 4 bases at V and 4 bases at J, with 8 bases between the two ends. The CDR3 extends over 12 amino acids. The DNA for the CDR3 is TGTGCCAGCAGTTCCCCTCCTTACGAGCAGTACTTC. Translating it yields CASSSPPYEQYF.

This clone was picked up a small number of times. The CDR3 coding sequence is TGTGCCAGCAGTTACCCGGGAATAGCGGGCAATGAGCAGTTCTTC. Translation: CASSYPGIAGNEQFF. The chain has TRBV6-2 or TRBV6-3 and TRBJ2-1; 7 bases align to TRBD2. CDR1 and CDR2 (germline): MNHEY, SVGEGT. V was pared by 2 bases and J by 6 bases, with 7 bases of the junction left unmatched. The CDR3 length is 15 residues.

CDR3 sequence reads: CASEGPSSGNTIYF. DNA of the CDR3: TGTGCCAGCGAGGGCCCTAGCTCAGGAAACACCATATATTTT. The rearrangement links TRBV13 to TRBJ1-3; no clear D. This CDR3 has 14 amino acids. Germline V gene sequence: CDR1 PRHDT, CDR2 FYEKMQ (reference sequence). V was clipped by 8 bases and J by 4 bases, with 15 bases between them.

As to this clone: The junction differs from germline at one of its ends, possibly a read error. The chain links TRBV25-1 to TRBJ2-1; TRBD1 matches at 9 bases. Germline assignment: CDR1 MGHDK and CDR2 SYGVNS. This CDR3 comprises 20 residues. The CDR3 nucleotides are TGTCCCAGCAGTTTATGGGCGCCGAAAACAGGGGGCGTCATCTACAATGAGCAGTTCTTC. Translating it yields CPSSLWAPKTGGVIYNEQFF.

Remarks on this clone: Given the absence of the conserved phenylalanine or tryptophan at the CDR3 end, a read error is likely. The chain has TRBV6-1 and TRBJ1-5, with TRBD1 identical over 8 bases. Germline V gene sequence: CDR1 MNHNS, CDR2 SASEGT. The CDR3 is 16 amino acids. V shed 4 bases, J shed 3 bases, and the junction held 8 bases outside the gene matches. CDR3 amino acids: CASSATGTGVNQPQHY. In DNA, the CDR3 is TGTGCCAGCAGTGCTACCGGGACAGGTGTCAATCAGCCCCAGCATTAT.

The table lists this clone with a few counts. This chain uses TRBV28 with TRBJ1-1, with D uncertain. V shed 3 bases and J shed 7 bases, with 9 bases lying between them. This CDR3 region has 12 residues. Germline V lookup: CDR1 MDHEN, CDR2 SYDVKM. CDR3 DNA sequence: TGTGCCAGCAGTTTGGTGTTAGATGAAGCTTTCTTT. This translates into CASSLVLDEAFF.

This clone has at least ten counts. The chain is built from TRBV12-3 or TRBV12-4 and TRBJ1-2; D is ambiguous. Trimming stripped 0 bases from V and 8 bases from J, with 7 bases between. The CDR3 extends over 12 amino acids. CDR3 in amino acids: CASSLASAGYTF. The CDR3 DNA is TGTGCCAGCAGTTTAGCTTCAGCCGGCTACACCTTC.

There are a few counts of this clone. The J gene is TRBJ2-7, the V gene TRBV2; 7 bases agree with TRBD1. The CDR3 contains 12 residues. Germline lookup yields CDR1 SNHLY and CDR2 FYNNEI. The V and J ends lost 7 bases and 4 bases, in that order; junction bases with no gene match: 4. CDR3 DNA: TGTGCCAGCAAGGGGGCCTATTACGAGCAGTACTTC. The encoded protein is CASKGAYYEQYF.

As regards this clone: An end of the junction does not agree with germline; a read error may underlie this. The V and J genes are TRBV5-1 and TRBJ2-1, with TRBD2 matching over 9 bases. Germline CDR1 and CDR2: SGHRS and YFSETQ. The CDR3 totals 16 residues. The CDR3 DNA reads as TGCACCAGCAGCCTAACCCTTGCGGGAGGGCCGAATGAGCAGTTCTTC. This translates into CTSSLTLAGGPNEQFF.

V usage is TRBV20-1 and J usage is TRBJ2-5, with D possibly TRBD2 on 5 matching bases. V was cut by 6 bases and J by 4 bases, with 12 bases left in between. Germline values: CDR1 DFQATT, CDR2 SNEGSKA (reference sequence). The CDR3 is 12 amino acids. The DNA for the CDR3 is TGCAGTGCCATCTCAACTAGAGAGACCCAGTACTTC. Its protein product is CSAISTRETQYF.

This clone was observed many times. The chain joins TRBV28 to TRBJ2-3; 10 bases align to TRBD2. V shed 3 bases and J 4 bases; nucleotides not matched to a gene: 1. The germline CDR1 and CDR2 sequences are MDHEN and SYDVKM. The CDR3 extends over 14 amino acids. The CDR3 reads CASSFSGRPDTQYF. CDR3 nucleotides: TGTGCCAGCAGTTTTAGCGGGAGGCCAGATACGCAGTATTTT.

This clone was observed many times. The chain uses TRBV20-1 and TRBJ1-5, with D unclear. V was cut by 0 bases and J by 7 bases, with 10 bases left in between. The CDR3 is made up of 13 amino acids. Germline V gene sequence: CDR1 DFQATT, CDR2 SNEGSKA (reference sequence). CDR3 region: CSARDDMLQPQHF. The DNA of the CDR3 is TGCAGTGCTAGAGATGATATGTTGCAGCCCCAGCATTTT.

Ten or more counts support this clone. The gene calls are TRBV10-2 and TRBJ2-1; TRBD1 matches 9 bases. This CDR3 has 14 residues. Unmatched junction bases numbered 4, after V lost 6 bases and J lost 4 bases. Germline values: CDR1 WSHSY, CDR2 SAAADI. The DNA of the CDR3 is TGCGCCAGCAGGGACGGACAGGGGTACAATGAGCAGTTCTTC. This translates into CASRDGQGYNEQFF.